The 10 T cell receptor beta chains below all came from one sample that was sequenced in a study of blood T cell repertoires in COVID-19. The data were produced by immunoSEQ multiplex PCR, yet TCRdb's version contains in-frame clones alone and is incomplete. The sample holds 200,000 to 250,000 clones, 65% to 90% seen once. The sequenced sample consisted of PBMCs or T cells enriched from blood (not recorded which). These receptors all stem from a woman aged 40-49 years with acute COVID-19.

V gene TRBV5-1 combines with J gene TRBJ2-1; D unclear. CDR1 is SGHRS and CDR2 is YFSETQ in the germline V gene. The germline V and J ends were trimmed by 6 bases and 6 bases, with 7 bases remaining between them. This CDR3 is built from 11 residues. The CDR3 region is CASTVSNEQFF. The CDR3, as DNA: TGCGCCAGCACGGTAAGCAATGAGCAGTTCTTC.

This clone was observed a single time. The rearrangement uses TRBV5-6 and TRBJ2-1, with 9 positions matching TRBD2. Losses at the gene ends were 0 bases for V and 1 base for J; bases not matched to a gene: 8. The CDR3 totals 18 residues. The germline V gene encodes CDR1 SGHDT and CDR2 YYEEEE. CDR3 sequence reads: CASSLDRLSGRSYNEQFF. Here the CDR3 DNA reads TGTGCCAGCAGCTTGGATCGGCTAAGCGGGAGGTCCTACAATGAGCAGTTCTTC.

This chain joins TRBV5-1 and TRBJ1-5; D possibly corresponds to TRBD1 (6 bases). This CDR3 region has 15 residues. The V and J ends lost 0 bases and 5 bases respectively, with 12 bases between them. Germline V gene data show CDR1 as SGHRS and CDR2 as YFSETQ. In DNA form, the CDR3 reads TGCGCCAGCAGCTTGGCCGGCAGGGGTGATCAGCCCCAGCATTTT. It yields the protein CASSLAGRGDQPQHF.

The CDR3 spells CASSIGRGEQPQHF. The CDR3 DNA reads TGTGCCAGTAGTATCGGCAGGGGAGAACAGCCCCAGCATTTT. This chain connects TRBV19 to TRBJ1-5, with D possibly being TRBD1 (6 bases). V was cut by 3 bases and J by 7 bases, with 13 bases left in between. Germline V gene data show CDR1 as LNHDA and CDR2 as SQIVND (reference sequence). CDR3 length: 14 residues.

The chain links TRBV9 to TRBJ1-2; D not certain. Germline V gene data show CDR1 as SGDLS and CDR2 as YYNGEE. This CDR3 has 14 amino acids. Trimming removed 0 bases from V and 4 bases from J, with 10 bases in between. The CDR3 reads CASSVAPTSYGYTF. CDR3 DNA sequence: TGTGCCAGCAGCGTAGCCCCCACATCCTATGGCTACACCTTC.

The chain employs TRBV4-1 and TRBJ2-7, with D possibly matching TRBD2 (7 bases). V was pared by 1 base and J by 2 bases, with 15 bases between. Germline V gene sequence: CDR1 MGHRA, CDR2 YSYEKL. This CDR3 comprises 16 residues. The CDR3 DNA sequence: TGCGCCAGCAGCCAAGGGGCGGGGGCAGGTACCTACGAGCAGTACTTC. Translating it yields CASSQGAGAGTYEQYF.

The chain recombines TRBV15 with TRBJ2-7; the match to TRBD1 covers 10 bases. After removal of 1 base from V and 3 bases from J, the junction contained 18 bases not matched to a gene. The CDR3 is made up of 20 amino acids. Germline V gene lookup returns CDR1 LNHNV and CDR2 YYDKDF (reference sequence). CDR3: CATSRGPGTGVTPPYYEQYF. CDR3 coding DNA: TGTGCCACCAGCAGAGGTCCCGGGACAGGGGTTACCCCGCCCTACTACGAGCAGTACTTC.

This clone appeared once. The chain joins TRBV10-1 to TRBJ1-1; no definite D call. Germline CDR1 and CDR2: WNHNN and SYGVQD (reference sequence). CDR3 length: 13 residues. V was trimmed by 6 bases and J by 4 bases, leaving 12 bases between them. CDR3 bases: TGCGCCAGCAGCCGAAGCGGCGGCACTGAAGCTTTCTTT. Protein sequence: CASSRSGGTEAFF.

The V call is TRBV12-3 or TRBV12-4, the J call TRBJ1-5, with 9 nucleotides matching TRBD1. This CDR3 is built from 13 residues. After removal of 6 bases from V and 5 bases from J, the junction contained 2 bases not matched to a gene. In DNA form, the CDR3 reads TGTGCCAGCAGACAGGGGGCATATCAGCCCCAGCATTTT. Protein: CASRQGAYQPQHF.

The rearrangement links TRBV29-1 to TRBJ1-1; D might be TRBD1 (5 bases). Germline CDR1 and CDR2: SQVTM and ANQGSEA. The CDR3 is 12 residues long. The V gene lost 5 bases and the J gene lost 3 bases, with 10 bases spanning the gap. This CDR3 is CSVPGGDTEAFF. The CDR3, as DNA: TGCAGCGTTCCTGGGGGGGACACTGAAGCTTTCTTT.